One and the same sample provided the 28 T cell receptor beta chains below, sequenced in a study of radiotherapy plus CTLA-4 blockade in lung cancer (dated by TCRdb to the late 2010s). The receptor library was made with the immunoSEQ multiplex PCR assay. Sourced from immuneACCESS, this table was stored by TCRdb with only in-frame sequences that have V and J called. A share of the clones is absent; for the studies checked, an unresolved V gene accounts for under half, and the remainder has no known explanation. This sample lists about 50,000 clones; roughly 76% were detected once. The ten largest clones take up 3.5% to 4% of the sample. The source was peripheral blood, collected from a patient treated with radiotherapy plus ipilimumab. Receptors originate from a human donor with non-small cell lung cancer who had a complete response to radiotherapy plus ipilimumab.

This clone showed up just a few times. This chain joins TRBV11-2 and TRBJ1-6; 8 bases are a match to TRBD1. This CDR3 comprises 16 residues. Germline lookup yields CDR1 SGHAT and CDR2 FQNNGV. V lost 7 bases to trimming and J lost 7 bases; unmatched junction nucleotides: 12. The CDR3 DNA reads TGTGCCAGCAAAGGGACAGGTCACTTATGGAATTCACCCCTCCACTTT. Its translation: CASKGTGHLWNSPLHF.

The rearrangement joins TRBV7-2 to TRBJ2-1, with TRBD2 matching 8 bases. V gave up 4 bases and J gave up 12 bases; unmatched junction bases: 11. Germline V gives CDR1 SGHTA, CDR2 FQGNSA. The CDR3 is 14 amino acids. CDR3 loop: CASSSGLDSLGQFF. The CDR3 region has the DNA TGTGCCAGCAGCTCGGGACTAGATTCTCTGGGGCAGTTCTTC.

The J gene is TRBJ2-1, the V gene TRBV9; TRBD1 might be the D (7 bases). The CDR3 is made up of 15 amino acids. V lost 0 bases to trimming and J lost 7 bases, with 14 bases between them. The germline CDR1 and CDR2 sequences are SGDLS and YYNGEE. Written as DNA, the CDR3 is TGTGCCAGCAGCGTAGAGGGGGGACAGCGGAATGAGCAGTTCTTC. Its protein is CASSVEGGQRNEQFF. The whole variable domain, remainder taken from reference TRBV9 and TRBJ2-1, is DSGVTQTPKHLITATGQRVTLRCSPRSGDLSVYWYQQSLDQGLQFLIQYYNGEERAKGNILERFSAQQFPDLHSELNLSSLELGDSALYFCASSVEGGQRNEQFFGPGTRLTVL.

The chain is built from TRBV29-1 and TRBJ2-5; 11 bases fit TRBD1. The ends lost 4 bases at V and 4 bases at J; junction bases unmatched: 8. In germline, CDR1 is SQVTM, CDR2 ANQGSEA. The CDR3 totals 15 residues. DNA of the CDR3: TGCAGCGTTGCTCGGACAGGGGGCATGGGAGAGACCCAGTACTTC. It translates to CSVARTGGMGETQYF. Looking up the rest from reference TRBV29-1 and TRBJ2-5 gives the full variable domain: SAVISQKPSRDICQRGTSLTIQCQVDSQVTMMFWYRQQPGQSLTLIATANQGSEATYESGFVIDKFPISRPNLTFSTLTVSNMSPEDSSIYLCSVARTGGMGETQYFGPGTRLLVL.

The sample holds a few counts of this clone. The chain recombines TRBV2 with TRBJ2-3, with 8 bases fitting TRBD1. J was trimmed by 8 bases and V by 2 bases; bases with no gene match: 12. Germline CDR1 reads SNHLY; CDR2 reads FYNNEI. The CDR3 covers 16 residues. The CDR3 DNA sequence: TGTGCCAGCAGTGAACAGGGACAGGCCCGCTTGGGTACGCAGTATTTT. Translated: CASSEQGQARLGTQYF.

In nucleotides, the CDR3 is TGCGCCAGCAGCTTTGGGCTAGCGGGGGATCGGGGGGATACGCAGTATTTT. It is translated as CASSFGLAGDRGDTQYF. This sequence joins TRBV5-1 and TRBJ2-3, with 10 bases matching TRBD2. Germline assignment: CDR1 SGHRS and CDR2 YFSETQ. V was pared by 2 bases and J by 6 bases, with 12 bases of the junction left unmatched. There are 17 residues in the CDR3.

This clone was seen just once. This chain uses TRBV2 with TRBJ1-6; D unclear. This CDR3 comprises 15 residues. Germline loops: CDR1 SNHLY, CDR2 FYNNEI. V was cut by 4 bases and J by 7 bases, with 14 bases left in between. The CDR3 coding sequence is TGTGCCAGCAGTGTCCGACAAGCTGAGAATTCACCCCTCCACTTT. Encoded protein: CASSVRQAENSPLHF.

The V and J genes are TRBV7-9 and TRBJ2-7; 14 bases align to TRBD2. V gave up 5 bases and J gave up 3 bases; unmatched junction bases: 9. This CDR3 contains 17 residues. Germline V lookup: CDR1 SEHNR, CDR2 FQNEAQ (reference sequence). The CDR3 sequence is CASSPNPGLAGGYEQYF. For the CDR3, the DNA is TGTGCCAGCAGCCCGAACCCCGGACTAGCGGGAGGCTACGAGCAGTACTTC.

The J gene is TRBJ1-2, the V gene TRBV6-5, with 7 positions matching TRBD1. V lost 4 bases, J lost 0 bases, and 2 bases stayed unmatched. The CDR3 length is 14 residues. Germline V lookup: CDR1 MNHEY, CDR2 SVGAGI. The CDR3 bases are TGTGCCAGCAGTTTGACAGGGACTAACTATGGCTACACCTTC. As protein: CASSLTGTNYGYTF.

V and J are TRBV4-3 and TRBJ2-5; tentative D call: TRBD2 (6 bases). Germline V gene lookup returns CDR1 LGHNA and CDR2 YSLEER. Deletions cut 0 bases from V and 10 bases from J, with 12 bases between. This CDR3 comprises 13 residues. The CDR3 protein is CASSQETWGDQYF. The CDR3 DNA reads TGCGCCAGCAGCCAAGAGACATGGGGGGACCAGTACTTC.

The chain is built from TRBV6-1 and TRBJ2-5; 9 bases agree with TRBD1. The end of the DNA aligns better with TRBJ2-7, so the J call may be wrong. CDR3 size: 12 residues. Germline V gene sequence: CDR1 MNHNS, CDR2 SASEGT. The CDR3 DNA follows: TGTGCCAGTTGGACAGGGGACTACGAGCAGTACTTC. Translated: CASWTGDYEQYF.

The sample holds one count of this clone. This sequence joins TRBV27 and TRBJ1-2, with 9 bases identical to TRBD1. With V trimmed by 6 bases and J by 4 bases, 9 bases remained unmatched. Germline V gene data show CDR1 as MNHEY and CDR2 as SMNVEV (reference sequence). The CDR3 length is 15 residues. The CDR3 loop reads CASRFLRDRAYGYTF. The DNA for the CDR3 is TGTGCCAGCAGATTCCTCCGGGACAGGGCCTATGGCTACACCTTC.

The gene calls are TRBV18 and TRBJ2-7; TRBD2 matches at 7 bases. The CDR3 loop spans 17 amino acids. With V trimmed by 3 bases and J by 2 bases, 13 bases remained unmatched. Germline V CDR1 and CDR2: KGHSH, LQKENI. CDR3 in amino acids: CASSPRTGGIGPYEQYF. CDR3 nucleotide sequence: TGTGCCAGCTCACCGCGTACCGGGGGGATTGGCCCCTACGAGCAGTACTTC.

J is TRBJ2-2 and V is TRBV19; weak D call: TRBD2 (6 bases). V was clipped by 2 bases and J by 0 bases, with 7 bases between them. The CDR3 totals 15 residues. From germline, CDR1 is LNHDA and CDR2 SQIVND (reference sequence). The CDR3 DNA follows: TGTGCCAGTAGTATACTAGCGACGAACACCGGGGAGCTGTTTTTT. This codes for CASSILATNTGELFF.

This chain uses TRBV7-2 with TRBJ1-2; 10 nucleotides align to TRBD1. J was trimmed by 7 bases and V by 5 bases; bases with no gene match: 1. The CDR3 contains 12 residues. CDR1 and CDR2 (germline): SGHTA, FQGNSA. The CDR3 sequence is CASSRDRGGYTF. The CDR3 region has the DNA TGTGCCAGCAGCCGGGACAGGGGTGGCTACACCTTC.

This chain uses TRBV7-9 with TRBJ2-3; 12 positions agree with TRBD2. V trimming: 5 bases; J trimming: 0 bases; junction bases outside the gene matches: 12. This CDR3 has 19 residues. The V gene's germline CDR1 is SEHNR and CDR2 FQNEAQ (reference sequence). In DNA form, the CDR3 reads TGTGCCAGCAGCCCACCTACTAGCGGGGGGCACTCAAGCACAGATACGCAGTATTTT. Translating it yields CASSPPTSGGHSSTDTQYF.

V gene TRBV2 combines with J gene TRBJ1-5, with a weak D call TRBD1 (6 bases). This CDR3 comprises 15 residues. In germline, CDR1 is SNHLY, CDR2 FYNNEI. V shed 7 bases and J shed 2 bases, with 15 bases lying between them. The CDR3 reads CASTKAGARNQPQHF. In nucleotides, the CDR3 is TGTGCCAGCACCAAAGCGGGGGCCCGCAATCAGCCCCAGCATTTT. The full variable domain, with the rest looked up from reference TRBV2 and TRBJ1-5, is EPEVTQTPSHQVTQMGQEVILRCVPISNHLYFYWYRQILGQKVEFLVSFYNNEISEKSEIFDDQFSVERPDGSNFTLKIRSTKLEDSAMYFCASTKAGARNQPQHFGDGTRLSIL.

The gene calls are TRBV7-6 and TRBJ2-7; 8 bases fit TRBD1. Unmatched junction bases numbered 9, after V lost 5 bases and J lost 6 bases. CDR3 length: 14 residues. The germline CDR1 and CDR2 sequences are SGHVS and FNYEAQ. CDR3 in DNA: TGTGCCAGCAGCCCTCGCGGACAGGGAGGCGAGCAGTACTTC. Its protein product is CASSPRGQGGEQYF.

The chain carries TRBV7-9 and TRBJ2-3; possible D gene TRBD2, 5 bases. Trimming took off 3 bases at V and 2 bases at J, with 21 bases between the two ends. The CDR3 runs 18 residues. CDR1 is SEHNR and CDR2 is FQNEAQ in the germline V gene (reference sequence). The CDR3, as DNA: TGTGCCAGCAGCTTCAAGCGGCGGAGAAGGGAGTCCACAGATACGCAGTATTTT. Protein sequence: CASSFKRRRRESTDTQYF.

The V gene is TRBV7-3, the J gene TRBJ1-1, with 10 bases lining up with TRBD1. The CDR3 sequence is 14 residues long. The J segment lost 5 bases and the V segment lost 5 bases, leaving 5 bases of the junction unmatched. Germline V gene lookup returns CDR1 SGHTA and CDR2 FQGTGA. The CDR3 DNA reads as TGTGCCAGCAGCGGGACAGGGGAGGGTACTGAAGCTTTCTTT. This sequence encodes CASSGTGEGTEAFF.

The rearrangement joins TRBV11-2 to TRBJ2-2; D perhaps matches TRBD2 (6 bases). V gave up 5 bases and J gave up 5 bases, with 12 bases separating them. CDR3 length: 14 amino acids. Germline V lookup: CDR1 SGHAT, CDR2 FQNNGV. The CDR3, as DNA: TGTGCCAGCAGCGGCGGGACGGCAACCGGGGAGCTGTTTTTT. Translated, it gives CASSGGTATGELFF.

J is TRBJ1-4 and V is TRBV6-6; no reliable D call. The V end lost 0 bases, the J end lost 3 bases, and 8 bases lay between the germline ends. Germline assignment: CDR1 MNHNY and CDR2 SVGAGI (reference sequence). The CDR3 length is 15 residues. Written as DNA, the CDR3 is TGTGCCAGCAGTTACTCAGAGATCTCTAATGAAAAACTGTTTTTT. Translation gives CASSYSEISNEKLFF.

The chain couples TRBV11-2 to TRBJ1-6, with 9 bases identical to TRBD1. This CDR3 comprises 15 residues. The V segment lost 2 bases and the J segment 7 bases; nucleotides outside the gene matches: 3. The germline gives CDR1 SGHAT, CDR2 FQNNGV. CDR3 loop: CASSLIGQGNSPLHF. Written as DNA, the CDR3 is TGTGCCAGCAGCTTAATCGGACAGGGGAATTCACCCCTCCACTTT.

The chain uses TRBV10-3 and TRBJ1-2; 7 bases map to TRBD1. V lost 6 bases and J lost 4; bases outside the gene matches: 5. CDR1 and CDR2 from the germline V gene are ENHRY and SYGVKD. The CDR3 covers 13 residues. The CDR3 loop is CAIRGQSLYGYTF. In nucleotides, the CDR3 is TGTGCCATCAGGGGACAGTCGCTCTATGGCTACACCTTC.

V gene TRBV5-5 combines with J gene TRBJ1-2; TRBD1 might be the D (5 bases). V shed 3 bases and J shed 0 bases, with 12 bases lying between them. CDR1 is SGHKS, CDR2 YYEKEE, per germline (reference sequence). The CDR3 consists of 15 residues. CDR3 nucleotide sequence: TGTGCCAGCAGCTCGAGCGGGGCCGCTAACTATGGCTACACCTTC. The encoded protein is CASSSSGAANYGYTF.

This clone was counted only a few times. V usage is TRBV5-1 and J usage is TRBJ1-4; TRBD1 matches at 9 bases. Germline trimming cut 4 bases from V and 6 bases from J; bases unmatched to any gene: 4. The germline CDR1 and CDR2 sequences are SGHRS and YFSETQ. This CDR3 is 14 amino acids long. The CDR3: CASSPWDRDEKLFF. DNA of the CDR3: TGCGCCAGCAGCCCGTGGGACAGGGATGAAAAACTGTTTTTT.

The genes are TRBV28 and TRBJ1-5; 7 bases agree with TRBD1. This CDR3 contains 15 residues. Per germline, CDR1 MDHEN and CDR2 SYDVKM. With V trimmed by 5 bases and J by 2 bases, 6 bases remained unmatched. CDR3 residues: CASSRDREGNQPQHF. Here the CDR3 DNA reads TGTGCCAGCAGTCGAGACAGGGAGGGCAATCAGCCCCAGCATTTT.

The rearrangement uses TRBV9 and TRBJ2-5; 11 positions match TRBD1. Near its end, the DNA agrees better with TRBJ2-7, so the J call may be wrong. Germline CDR1 and CDR2: SGDLS and YYNGEE. The length of the CDR3 is 14 residues. DNA of the CDR3: TGTGCCAGCAGCGTAGGGACAGGGGGCGCCGAGCAGTACTTC. Amino acids: CASSVGTGGAEQYF.